A single sample gave rise to the 25 T cell receptor beta chains below, sequenced in a study of shared clonotypes between healthy human individuals. Method: immunoSEQ multiplex PCR; TCRdb's copy keeps in-frame clones and lacks some. The table lists 1,400,000 or so clones, approximately 98.5% of them singletons, with under 0.45% in the top ten. The sequenced sample was naive CD4+ T cells sorted from blood. This sample's subset: CD45RA+ positively selected. These receptors were collected from a man aged 25-45 years in good health.

This chain connects TRBV5-1 to TRBJ2-7; TRBD1 aligns across 8 bases. CDR1 SGHRS and CDR2 YFSETQ come from the germline V gene. Trimming cost V 4 bases and J 4 bases; bases outside gene matches: 13. The CDR3 covers 16 residues. The CDR3 loop reads CASSAGQGPRFYEQYF. The DNA of the CDR3 is TGCGCCAGCAGCGCAGGACAGGGCCCCCGATTTTACGAGCAGTACTTC. Full variable domain (outside the CDR3, taken from reference TRBV5-1 and TRBJ2-7): KAGVTQTPRYLIKTRGQQVTLSCSPISGHRSVSWYQQTPGQGLQFLFEYFSETQRNKGNFPGRFSGRQFSNSRSEMNVSTLELGDSALYLCASSAGQGPRFYEQYFGPGTRLTVT.

The rearrangement links TRBV2 to TRBJ2-6; D is undetermined. Germline V lookup: CDR1 SNHLY, CDR2 FYNNEI. This CDR3 contains 15 residues. Trimming stripped 2 bases from V and 3 bases from J, with 8 bases between. DNA for the CDR3: TGTGCCAGCAGTGAAATCTTTTTTGGGGCCAACGTCCTGACTTTC. Residues: CASSEIFFGANVLTF. Based on the CDR3 plus reference TRBV2 and TRBJ2-6, the full variable domain is EPEVTQTPSHQVTQMGQEVILRCVPISNHLYFYWYRQILGQKVEFLVSFYNNEISEKSEIFDDQFSVERPDGSNFTLKIRSTKLEDSAMYFCASSEIFFGANVLTFGAGSRLTVL.

The rearrangement uses TRBV5-1 and TRBJ2-7; either TRBD1 or TRBD2 may fit D (5 bases each). The CDR3 loop spans 14 amino acids. Germline V gene lookup returns CDR1 SGHRS and CDR2 YFSETQ. Trimming took off 1 base at V and 5 bases at J, with 13 bases between the two ends. CDR3 protein: CASSLPRDGHEQYF. The CDR3 coding sequence is TGCGCCAGCAGCTTGCCCAGGGACGGGCACGAGCAGTACTTC.

The chain combines TRBV5-1 with TRBJ2-4; the D gene is possibly TRBD1 (6 bases). Germline loops: CDR1 SGHRS, CDR2 YFSETQ. The CDR3 is 15 residues long. The V and J ends lost 0 bases and 5 bases respectively, with 12 bases between them. CDR3 in DNA: TGCGCCAGCAGCTTGGCGGCAGGGGCTGAAAACATTCAGTACTTC. Translation gives CASSLAAGAENIQYF.

This sequence joins TRBV4-1 and TRBJ1-1; D gene uncertain. Germline-derived CDR1 and CDR2 are MGHRA and YSYEKL. Trimming cost V 2 bases and J 0 bases, with 7 bases left between them. CDR3 length equals 14 residues. The CDR3: CASSQPLMNTEAFF. CDR3 DNA: TGCGCCAGCAGCCAACCTCTCATGAACACTGAAGCTTTCTTT.

The rearrangement joins TRBV9 to TRBJ2-3, with D perhaps TRBD2 (5 bases). In germline, CDR1 is SGDLS, CDR2 YYNGEE. This CDR3 has 17 residues. Trimming removed 0 bases from V and 1 base from J, with 15 bases in between. This CDR3 reads CASSVAPTQAGTDTQYF. The CDR3 DNA reads as TGTGCCAGCAGCGTAGCCCCTACCCAAGCGGGCACAGATACGCAGTATTTT.

The chain joins TRBV9 to TRBJ2-7; D is undetermined. The germline V gene has CDR1 SGDLS and CDR2 YYNGEE. Trimming took 0 bases from V and 0 from J, leaving 10 bases between them. The CDR3 runs 15 residues. CDR3 in amino acids: CASSVGWRLSYEQYF. The CDR3 DNA is TGTGCCAGCAGCGTAGGGTGGAGACTCTCCTACGAGCAGTACTTC. The full variable domain, rest sourced from reference TRBV9 and TRBJ2-7, is DSGVTQTPKHLITATGQRVTLRCSPRSGDLSVYWYQQSLDQGLQFLIQYYNGEERAKGNILERFSAQQFPDLHSELNLSSLELGDSALYFCASSVGWRLSYEQYFGPGTRLTVT.

The sample holds a few counts of this clone. The gene calls are TRBV9 and TRBJ1-2; D not resolved. Germline V gives CDR1 SGDLS, CDR2 YYNGEE. Trimming took off 4 bases at V and 10 bases at J, with 14 bases between the two ends. CDR3 size: 12 residues. CDR3 sequence reads: CASSWPSDDYTF. CDR3 bases: TGTGCCAGCAGCTGGCCTTCGGATGACTACACCTTC.

The rearrangement uses TRBV15 and TRBJ1-3, with unresolved D. The CDR3 loop spans 13 amino acids. Germline V CDR1 and CDR2: LNHNV, YYDKDF (reference sequence). V was trimmed by 5 bases and J by 0 bases, leaving 5 bases between them. This CDR3 reads CATSASSGNTIYF. In nucleotides, the CDR3 is TGTGCCACCAGCGCCAGCTCTGGAAACACCATATATTTT.

The J gene is TRBJ2-3, the V gene TRBV5-4, with 8 bases identical to TRBD2. Germline CDR1 SGHNT, CDR2 YYREEE (reference sequence). This CDR3 spans 13 amino acids. The J segment lost 0 bases and the V segment lost 7 bases, leaving 1 base of the junction unmatched. The CDR3 reads CASREGSTDTQYF. CDR3 sequence (DNA): TGTGCCAGCCGGGAGGGTAGCACAGATACGCAGTATTTT.

This sequence joins TRBV27 and TRBJ2-3; 13 bases fit TRBD2. The V gene end was trimmed by 7 bases and the J gene end by 3 bases; junction bases not matched to a gene: 7. The CDR3 runs 16 residues. The germline V gene encodes CDR1 MNHEY and CDR2 SMNVEV (reference sequence). CDR3: CASNPLAGGRTDTQYF. The CDR3 region has the DNA TGTGCCAGCAACCCACTAGCGGGAGGGCGGACAGATACGCAGTATTTT.

The rearrangement links TRBV2 to TRBJ2-1; D might be TRBD2 (7 bases). The germline V gene encodes CDR1 SNHLY and CDR2 FYNNEI. CDR3 length: 15 residues. Trimming took off 3 bases at V and 0 bases at J, with 9 bases between the two ends. The CDR3: CASSDAGASYNEQFF. The CDR3 coding sequence is TGTGCCAGCAGTGACGCGGGGGCCTCCTACAATGAGCAGTTCTTC.

This chain uses TRBV5-6 with TRBJ1-1, with D hard to call. V was trimmed by 1 base and J by 0 bases, leaving 13 bases between them. CDR1 is SGHDT, CDR2 YYEEEE, per germline. The CDR3 covers 16 residues. The CDR3 nucleotides read TGTGCCAGCAGCTTGCTGAGGAGATACATGAACACTGAAGCTTTCTTT. Translation: CASSLLRRYMNTEAFF.

The chain employs TRBV14 and TRBJ1-2, with D uncertain. CDR3 length: 16 residues. V gave up 1 base and J gave up 1 base, with 13 bases separating them. CDR1 is SGHDN, CDR2 FVKESK, per germline. CDR3 nucleotide sequence: TGTGCCAGCAGCCAAGGCACTCCGGGCCGTAACTATGGCTACACCTTC. This sequence encodes CASSQGTPGRNYGYTF.

V usage is TRBV28 and J usage is TRBJ2-5, with D uncertain. The ends were cut back, 10 bases at V and 2 bases at J, with 17 bases in the middle. The CDR3 spans 14 residues. Germline values: CDR1 MDHEN, CDR2 SYDVKM. CDR3 residues: CATSILGSQETQYF. DNA for the CDR3: TGTGCCACCTCGATTTTGGGGTCGCAAGAGACCCAGTACTTC.

This CDR3 reads CASSHSGTGVYLEQYF. The CDR3 DNA sequence: TGTGCCAGCAGCCATTCCGGGACAGGGGTGTATTTAGAGCAGTACTTC. J is TRBJ2-7 and V is TRBV5-8; 10 bases fit TRBD1. The CDR3 contains 16 residues. V lost 4 bases, J lost 7 bases, and 14 bases stayed unmatched. CDR1 SGHTS and CDR2 YDEGEE come from the germline V gene.

The chain has TRBV30 and TRBJ2-2, with 11 positions matching TRBD1. Unmatched junction bases numbered 10, after V lost 5 bases and J lost 8 bases. There are 15 residues in the CDR3. Per the germline V gene, CDR1 is GTSNPN and CDR2 is SVGIG (reference sequence). DNA for the CDR3: TGTGCCTGGGGGACAGGGGGGTCATCAGTTGGGGAGCTGTTTTTT. This translates into CAWGTGGSSVGELFF.

This sequence joins TRBV9 and TRBJ2-3; 7 bases are a match to TRBD2. The CDR3 consists of 16 residues. J lost 6 bases, V lost 1 base, and 11 bases had no gene match. The germline CDR1 and CDR2 sequences are SGDLS and YYNGEE. The DNA of the CDR3 is TGTGCCAGCAGCGTAAAAGACGGGAGGATTCTGGATACGCAGTATTTT. Protein sequence: CASSVKDGRILDTQYF.

V is TRBV27 and J is TRBJ2-7; TRBD1 agrees at 11 bases. The trim removed 5 bases at V and 4 bases at J, leaving 7 bases unmatched. Looked up from germline, CDR1 is MNHEY and CDR2 is SMNVEV (reference sequence). The CDR3 has 15 amino acids. The CDR3 is CASSAHGTGGYEQYF. For the CDR3, the DNA is TGTGCCAGCAGTGCCCACGGGACAGGGGGATACGAGCAGTACTTC.

The J gene is TRBJ1-4, the V gene TRBV7-8; possibly TRBD1 for D (5 bases). Per germline, CDR1 SGHVS and CDR2 FQNEAQ. The V and J ends lost 4 bases and 0 bases respectively, with 12 bases between them. The CDR3 sequence is 16 residues long. CDR3: CASSSLGVTTNEKLFF. The CDR3, as DNA: TGTGCCAGCAGCTCACTGGGGGTTACAACTAATGAAAAACTGTTTTTT.

The chain links TRBV5-4 to TRBJ1-2, with 7 bases lining up with TRBD1. V lost 5 bases and J lost 2; bases outside the gene matches: 9. CDR1 SGHNT and CDR2 YYREEE come from the germline V gene (reference sequence). The CDR3 loop spans 15 amino acids. In DNA, the CDR3 is TGTGCCAGCAGACGAGGACAGGAAGCAAACTATGGCTACACCTTC. Translated: CASRRGQEANYGYTF. Complete variable domain (other parts from reference TRBV5-4 and TRBJ1-2): ETGVTQSPTHLIKTRGQQVTLRCSSQSGHNTVSWYQQALGQGPQFIFQYYREEENGRGNFPPRFSGLQFPNYSSELNVNALELDDSALYLCASRRGQEANYGYTFGSGTRLTVV.

This rearrangement joins TRBV13 to TRBJ2-7, with 12 positions matching TRBD2. The length of the CDR3 is 17 residues. V gave up 4 bases and J gave up 4 bases; unmatched junction bases: 11. Germline V lookup: CDR1 PRHDT, CDR2 FYEKMQ (reference sequence). CDR3 nucleotides: TGTGCCAGCAGCTCGGCCCCGACTAGCGGGAGCCTTTACGAGCAGTACTTC. It specifies CASSSAPTSGSLYEQYF.

The CDR3 spells CATSSGRAYEQYF. CDR3 nucleotides: TGTGCCACCAGCTCCGGGAGGGCCTACGAGCAGTACTTC. The J gene is TRBJ2-7, the V gene TRBV15; 8 bases align to TRBD2. The V gene's germline CDR1 is LNHNV and CDR2 YYDKDF (reference sequence). The CDR3 contains 13 residues. Trimming removed 5 bases from V and 2 bases from J; junction bases left unmatched: 2.

This clone appeared once. The chain combines TRBV7-3 with TRBJ2-3; tentatively, D is TRBD2 (5 bases). CDR1 is SGHTA and CDR2 is FQGTGA in the germline V gene. The CDR3 is made up of 16 amino acids. V shed 5 bases and J shed 2 bases, with 17 bases lying between them. CDR3 sequence (DNA): TGTGCCAGCAGCGCGTCGGGGAGAGGGCACACAGATACGCAGTATTTT. It yields the protein CASSASGRGHTDTQYF.

The chain couples TRBV5-6 to TRBJ2-7; D is uncertain. This CDR3 comprises 14 residues. Germline CDR1 SGHDT, CDR2 YYEEEE. V was shortened by 0 bases and J by 2 bases, with 9 bases between the two germline ends. The CDR3 sequence is CASSLAGFTYEQYF. In DNA, the CDR3 is TGTGCCAGCAGCTTGGCAGGATTCACCTACGAGCAGTACTTC.